The source of this T cell receptor (beta chain) is a study of cytomegalovirus exposure and HLA in healthy donors. The CDR3 has 12 amino acids. J gave up 13 bases and V 4 bases, and 13 bases lay outside the gene matches. Germline V gives CDR1 SQVTM, CDR2 ANQGSEA. All the people who gave samples were healthy bone marrow donors. In the case of this clone: The antigen remains unidentified.

The PCR ran on 60 Vbeta and 13 Jbeta primers. Profiling relied on immunoSEQ multiplex PCR, and the TCRdb table lists in-frame clones only, not all of them. The table has around 130,000 clones, roughly 70% seen once; the top ten hold nearly 3%. General study results and limits: It emerged from a later analysis that several of the most significant clusters appeared to be linked to common viral pathogens.

The clonotype originates from a woman aged 40 to 50 in good health and CMV-seropositive. The sequenced sample was PBMCs. The rearrangement links TRBV29-1 to TRBJ2-7; 7 nucleotides agree with TRBD1. The CDR3, as DNA: TGCAGCGTTGGGTCCAGGGGGATACTATTATACTTC. It encodes CSVGSRGILLYF.